A selection of T cell receptor beta chains follows, all from one sample in a study of T-cell memory formation after mild COVID-19. TCRdb re-derived calls from the 5' RACE reads in MiXCR, one entry per CDR3 protein. Here the sample spans 470,000 or so distinct CDR3 sequences, more than 15% being singletons. Sequencing was carried out using PBMCs or a T cell subset sorted from them (not recorded which). The receptors were sampled from a man between 18 and 29 years old who had mild COVID-19 (a few samples of this study predate the infection). Cell type and time point are not known. CDR3s include the opening cysteine and the closing phenylalanine or tryptophan. The D gene is left open where the match is weak. Expanded clones get a size class; other rows say once, few or many, or leave the size out.

abundance: .; v_gene: TRBV7-9; j_gene: TRBJ2-5; d_gene: .; CDR3aa: CASIFSGTQYF; CDR3nt: TGTGCCAGCATCTTTTCGGGGACCCAGTACTTC
abundance: .; v_gene: TRBV14; j_gene: TRBJ2-3; d_gene: .; CDR3aa: CASSQSGMNTQYF; CDR3nt: TGTGCCAGCAGCCAGTCAGGGATGAATACGCAGTATTTT
abundance: few; v_gene: TRBV10-3; j_gene: TRBJ2-5; d_gene: .; CDR3aa: CAISGESAGGETQYF; CDR3nt: TGTGCCATCAGTGGCGAATCGGCAGGGGGGGAGACCCAGTACTTC
abundance: .; v_gene: TRBV6-5; j_gene: TRBJ2-7; d_gene: .; CDR3aa: CASSHIRDKPLEQYF; CDR3nt: TGTGCCAGCAGTCATATCCGGGACAAACCCCTCGAGCAGTACTTC
abundance: .; v_gene: TRBV7-9; j_gene: TRBJ2-1; d_gene: .; CDR3aa: CASSFGTNEQFF; CDR3nt: TGTGCCAGCAGCTTCGGTACCAATGAGCAGTTCTTC
abundance: .; v_gene: TRBV7-9; j_gene: TRBJ1-5; d_gene: .; CDR3aa: CASSGPGGDSNQPQHF; CDR3nt: TGTGCCAGCAGTGGACCCGGGGGGGATAGCAATCAGCCCCAGCATTTT
abundance: .; v_gene: TRBV6-5; j_gene: TRBJ1-2; d_gene: .; CDR3aa: CASEGLYGYTF; CDR3nt: TGTGCCAGCGAAGGACTCTATGGCTACACCTTC
abundance: many; v_gene: TRBV29-1; j_gene: TRBJ2-7; d_gene: TRBD2; CDR3aa: CSVVRPSGGEQYF; CDR3nt: TGCAGCGTTGTCAGACCTAGCGGAGGCGAGCAGTACTTC
abundance: .; v_gene: TRBV4-3; j_gene: TRBJ2-2; d_gene: .; CDR3aa: CASSQGGPASGGELFF; CDR3nt: TGCGCCAGCAGCCAAGGCGGGCCCGCTTCGGGCGGGGAGCTGTTTTTT
abundance: .; v_gene: TRBV2; j_gene: TRBJ1-3; d_gene: .; CDR3aa: CASRKGSGNTIYF; CDR3nt: TGTGCCAGCAGAAAGGGCTCTGGAAACACCATATATTTT
abundance: .; v_gene: TRBV6-2/TRBV6-3; j_gene: TRBJ1-6; d_gene: .; CDR3aa: CASRILGYNSPLHF; CDR3nt: TGTGCCAGCAGAATACTCGGCTATAATTCACCCCTCCACTTT
abundance: .; v_gene: TRBV7-9; j_gene: TRBJ1-5; d_gene: .; CDR3aa: CASGGQFSNQPQHF; CDR3nt: TGTGCCAGCGGCGGACAGTTTAGCAATCAGCCCCAGCATTTT
abundance: .; v_gene: TRBV13; j_gene: TRBJ2-4; d_gene: .; CDR3aa: CASSFGRAKNIQYF; CDR3nt: TGTGCCAGCAGCTTCGGCCGAGCCAAAAACATTCAGTACTTC
abundance: few; v_gene: TRBV3-1; j_gene: TRBJ2-1; d_gene: TRBD2; CDR3aa: CASSFPERGDDNEQFF; CDR3nt: TGTGCCAGCAGCTTTCCCGAGCGGGGGGACGACAATGAGCAGTTCTTC
abundance: many; v_gene: TRBV7-9; j_gene: TRBJ1-3; d_gene: .; CDR3aa: CASSPNSGNTIYF; CDR3nt: TGTGCCAGCAGCCCTAACTCTGGAAACACCATATATTTT
abundance: few; v_gene: TRBV9; j_gene: TRBJ1-5; d_gene: TRBD1; CDR3aa: CASSASGGRGQPQHF; CDR3nt: TGTGCCAGCAGCGCGTCAGGGGGCAGGGGTCAGCCCCAGCATTTT
abundance: few; v_gene: TRBV5-1; j_gene: TRBJ2-2; d_gene: .; CDR3aa: CASSPDISNGELFF; CDR3nt: TGCGCCAGCAGCCCCGACATATCCAACGGGGAGCTGTTTTTT
abundance: .; v_gene: TRBV7-9; j_gene: TRBJ1-1; d_gene: .; CDR3aa: CASSLGAGLPEAFF; CDR3nt: TGTGCCAGCAGCTTAGGGGCAGGGCTCCCTGAAGCTTTCTTT
abundance: .; v_gene: TRBV5-1; j_gene: TRBJ1-1; d_gene: .; CDR3aa: CASSLTDSGSAEAFF; CDR3nt: TGCGCCAGCAGCTTGACGGACAGTGGGTCTGCTGAAGCTTTCTTT
abundance: few; v_gene: TRBV7-2; j_gene: TRBJ2-1; d_gene: .; CDR3aa: CASSPWTGNNEQFF; CDR3nt: TGTGCCAGCAGCCCTTGGACTGGCAACAATGAGCAGTTCTTC
abundance: few; v_gene: TRBV7-6; j_gene: TRBJ2-2; d_gene: .; CDR3aa: CATLSPGELFF; CDR3nt: TGTGCCACCTTGAGCCCCGGGGAGCTGTTTTTT
abundance: .; v_gene: TRBV5-5; j_gene: TRBJ2-5; d_gene: .; CDR3aa: CASSWTLGGQETQYF; CDR3nt: TGTGCCAGCAGCTGGACCCTCGGCGGCCAAGAGACCCAGTACTTC
abundance: once; v_gene: TRBV14; j_gene: TRBJ1-1; d_gene: .; CDR3aa: CASSRKTGFTGTEAFF; CDR3nt: TGTGCCAGCAGCCGCAAGACAGGTTTCACAGGCACTGAAGCTTTCTTT
abundance: .; v_gene: TRBV14; j_gene: TRBJ2-7; d_gene: .; CDR3aa: CASSPMGLSYEQYF; CDR3nt: TGTGCCAGCAGCCCTATGGGCTTATCCTACGAGCAGTACTTC
abundance: .; v_gene: TRBV6-4; j_gene: TRBJ1-6; d_gene: .; CDR3aa: CASSDSAGMKSPLHF; CDR3nt: TGTGCCAGCAGTGACTCGGCAGGGATGAAGTCACCCCTCCACTTT
abundance: few; v_gene: TRBV20-1; j_gene: TRBJ2-7; d_gene: TRBD2; CDR3aa: CSARVRAGGSYEQYF; CDR3nt: TGCAGTGCTAGAGTTCGAGCGGGGGGCTCCTACGAGCAGTACTTC
abundance: .; v_gene: TRBV5-6; j_gene: TRBJ2-2; d_gene: TRBD2; CDR3aa: CASGPGRGEPGELFF; CDR3nt: TGTGCCAGCGGGCCAGGACGGGGGGAGCCCGGGGAGCTGTTTTTT
abundance: .; v_gene: TRBV3-1; j_gene: TRBJ2-1; d_gene: .; CDR3aa: CASSQLNEQFF; CDR3nt: TGTGCCAGCAGCCAACTCAATGAGCAGTTCTTC
abundance: few; v_gene: TRBV11-2; j_gene: TRBJ2-1; d_gene: TRBD2; CDR3aa: CASSPTAGGGGEQFF; CDR3nt: TGTGCCAGCAGCCCGACAGCGGGGGGGGGAGGCGAGCAGTTCTTC
abundance: few; v_gene: TRBV20-1; j_gene: TRBJ2-3; d_gene: .; CDR3aa: CSARAGEGTDTQYF; CDR3nt: TGCAGTGCTAGAGCAGGGGAGGGCACAGATACGCAGTATTTT
abundance: .; v_gene: TRBV2; j_gene: TRBJ2-2; d_gene: .; CDR3aa: CASSEPGITGELFF; CDR3nt: TGTGCCAGCAGTGAACCGGGGATCACCGGGGAGCTGTTTTTT
abundance: .; v_gene: TRBV7-9; j_gene: TRBJ1-2; d_gene: .; CDR3aa: CASSRVYGYTF; CDR3nt: TGTGCCAGCAGCCGCGTATATGGCTACACCTTC
abundance: .; v_gene: TRBV5-1; j_gene: TRBJ2-1; d_gene: .; CDR3aa: CASVLVPDDEQFF; CDR3nt: TGCGCCAGCGTCCTTGTACCCGACGATGAGCAGTTCTTC